The clone carrying this T cell receptor beta chain was detected only once. This entry belongs to a study of blood T cell repertoires in COVID-19. V gave up 4 bases and J gave up 8 bases, with 5 bases separating them. Germline V CDR1 and CDR2: MNHEY, SVGAGI. This CDR3 has 11 amino acids. Profiled with immunoSEQ multiplex PCR; TCRdb holds only in-frame clones, not every one. The data contain 95,000 to 150,000 clones, 70% to 85% of them singletons. The source material was peripheral blood. The chain joins TRBV6-5 to TRBJ1-4; no definite D call. The clonotype originates from a woman between 70 and 85 years old with acute or convalescent COVID-19. CDR3 sequence: CASSSREKLFF. CDR3 bases: TGTGCCAGCAGTTCGAGGGAAAAACTGTTTTTT.